This T cell receptor beta chain comes out of a study of human T cells and chemical hapten exposure. The CDR3 loop spans 13 amino acids. Germline CDR1 and CDR2: SQVTM and ANQGSEA. Trimming removed 3 bases from V and 6 bases from J, with 13 bases in between. This clonotype was observed a handful of times. As to time point: pre-sensitization, week 0. Noted treatment: therapeutic diphenylcyclopropenone sensitization with weekly scalp DPC. Prior to application of each patch test, blood was drawn. TCRdb re-analysed the RACE reads in MiXCR, keeping a single row per CDR3 protein. Among more than 100,000 distinct CDR3 sequences listed, about 14% were seen once.

The V call is TRBV29-1, the J call TRBJ2-3; D gene ambiguous. The TCR originated in a woman aged 18 to 35 with alopecia areata. Some clones in this sample may be carry-over from other donors' samples. The material was whole blood, obtained in connection with sensitization to the hapten diphenylcyclopropenone (DPC). The CDR3 region has the DNA TGCAGCGTTGACTTCTCGTCCGACGATACGCAGTATTTT. It translates to CSVDFSSDDTQYF.